The 2 T cell receptor beta chains listed next were all sequenced from one sample in a study of fetal regulatory T cell absence and autoimmunity. This table comes from immunoSEQ multiplex PCR, and its TCRdb copy is limited to in-frame clones, with some not included. Of about 43,000 clones listed, around 85% are singletons. The sequenced sample was cord blood. All receptors derive from a newborn boy with IPEX syndrome.

This clone was found a few times. V and J are TRBV19 and TRBJ1-5; the D gene is possibly TRBD1 (6 bases). This CDR3 is 16 amino acids long. Germline lookup yields CDR1 LNHDA and CDR2 SQIVND (reference sequence). Deletions cut 1 base from V and 4 bases from J, with 14 bases between. This CDR3 reads CASSIARQVWNQPQHF. The CDR3 bases are TGTGCCAGTAGTATAGCCCGACAGGTTTGGAATCAGCCCCAGCATTTT.

This chain links TRBV5-1 with TRBJ2-4; D is tentatively TRBD1 or TRBD2 (5 bases each). CDR3 length: 14 residues. The V gene's germline CDR1 is SGHRS and CDR2 YFSETQ. Between the trimmed V and J ends, which lost 0 bases and 6 bases, there was a span of 10 bases. The CDR3, as DNA: TGCGCCAGCAGCTTGGCCGGGACGGGAAACATTCAGTACTTC. As protein: CASSLAGTGNIQYF.